A single sample gave rise to the 27 T cell receptor beta chains below, sequenced in a study of T cell repertoires in cytomegalovirus infection. These receptors have no known antigen. From the reads, TCRdb called clonotypes with MiXCR, one entry per CDR3 protein. The sample contains hundreds of thousands of distinct CDR3 sequences, less than 35% of which appear only once. The specimen was cultured CD8+ T cells from PBMCs, collected from culture after CMV antigen stimulation. The receptors derive from a human donor in good health (CMV status not recorded). Some clones in this sample may be carry-over from other donors' samples.

This chain uses TRBV6-2 or TRBV6-3 with TRBJ1-2; D unresolved. The V gene lost 2 bases and the J gene lost 0 bases, with 10 bases spanning the gap. There are 15 residues in the CDR3. The germline CDR1 and CDR2 sequences are MNHEY and SVGEGT. In DNA form, the CDR3 reads TGTGCCAGCAGTTACCCTCCGGGAACTAACTATGGCTACACCTTC. Its protein product is CASSYPPGTNYGYTF.

This clonotype was seen only a few times. The chain recombines TRBV6-2 or TRBV6-3 with TRBJ2-7; tentatively, D is TRBD2 (5 bases). CDR1 and CDR2 from the germline V gene are MNHEY and SVGEGT. The CDR3 extends over 13 amino acids. Deletions cut 8 bases from V and 0 bases from J, with 11 bases between. The CDR3 region has the DNA TGTGCCAGCGCATTACGGGGCTCCTACGAGCAGTACGTC. It translates to CASALRGSYEQYV.

The chain recombines TRBV27 with TRBJ1-5; 9 bases are a match to TRBD1. The CDR3 runs to 13 residues. Per the germline V gene, CDR1 is MNHEY and CDR2 is SMNVEV (reference sequence). The ends lost 8 bases at V and 5 bases at J; junction bases unmatched: 4. The CDR3 reads CASRDRVDQPQHF. CDR3 DNA: TGTGCCAGCCGGGACAGGGTCGATCAGCCCCAGCATTTT.

The table lists this clonotype with a few counts. The chain links TRBV7-2 to TRBJ2-1; 13 bases map to TRBD2. The CDR3 consists of 14 residues. After removal of 6 bases from V and 6 bases from J, the junction contained 2 bases not matched to a gene. Germline V lookup: CDR1 SGHTA, CDR2 FQGNSA. CDR3 loop: CASRGLAGVNEQFF. The CDR3 DNA follows: TGTGCCAGCAGAGGACTAGCGGGGGTCAATGAGCAGTTCTTC.

Details on this clonotype: At one boundary the junction diverges from the germline segment, which might be a read error. This chain joins TRBV27 and TRBJ1-6; D ambiguous. The CDR3 loop spans 14 amino acids. From germline, CDR1 is MNHEY and CDR2 SMNVEV (reference sequence). In DNA, the CDR3 is TGTGCCAGCAGTTTATCGGCAGGCCGATCACGCCTCCACTTT. This gives the protein CASSLSAGRSRLHF.

The genes are TRBV20-1 and TRBJ2-7; D may be TRBD2 (5 bases). Between the trimmed V and J ends, which lost 3 bases and 5 bases, there was a span of 11 bases. Germline CDR1 is DFQATT and CDR2 is SNEGSKA (reference sequence). This CDR3 region has 12 residues. CDR3 loop: CSARGPSNEQYF. As DNA, the CDR3 is TGCAGTGCTAGGGGCCCTAGCAACGAGCAGTACTTC.

The rearrangement joins TRBV7-9 to TRBJ2-1; D is uncertain. The CDR3 is made up of 17 amino acids. The V end was cut by 5 bases, the J end by 0 bases, with 17 bases between. CDR1 SEHNR and CDR2 FQNEAQ come from the germline V gene (reference sequence). CDR3 region: CASSTNSFRSSYNEQFF. As DNA, the CDR3 is TGTGCCAGCAGCACGAACAGTTTCCGAAGCTCCTACAATGAGCAGTTCTTC.

A note on this clonotype: This may come from a read error, since a much larger clone is one base off. The J gene is TRBJ2-6, the V gene TRBV7-9; 7 nucleotides line up with TRBD2. Germline values: CDR1 SEHNR, CDR2 FQNEAQ (reference sequence). The CDR3 runs to 14 residues. CDR3 in DNA: TGTGCCAGCAGCTGGGGAAGCGGGGCCAACCTCCTGACTTTC. Translated: CASSWGSGANLLTF.

The V gene is TRBV18, the J gene TRBJ1-2; D ambiguous. CDR1 KGHSH and CDR2 LQKENI come from the germline V gene. CDR3 length: 19 residues. Trimming removed 2 bases from V and 4 bases from J, with 26 bases in between. The DNA of the CDR3 is TGTGCCAGCTCACCATTTCCGGGGTCAGTTGAGCTGGGGTCCTATGGCTACACCTTC. It codes for CASSPFPGSVELGSYGYTF.

This clonotype has at least ten counts. The gene calls are TRBV7-6 and TRBJ2-7; 9 bases agree with TRBD1. From germline, CDR1 is SGHVS and CDR2 FNYEAQ. The CDR3 length is 15 residues. V was clipped by 3 bases and J by 2 bases; unmatched bases: 5. The CDR3 DNA reads as TGTGCCAGCAGCTTCGGGACAGGGCTTCCCTACGAGCAGTACTTC. It translates to CASSFGTGLPYEQYF.

This clonotype was detected a few times. The chain joins TRBV27 to TRBJ1-5; 7 bases are a match to TRBD1. Trimming removed 5 bases from V and 2 bases from J; junction bases left unmatched: 9. CDR1 is MNHEY and CDR2 is SMNVEV in the germline V gene (reference sequence). The CDR3 has 16 residues. In DNA, the CDR3 is TGTGCCAGCAGTGCACAGGGGCTGCCGGGCAATCAGCCCCAGCATTTT. It encodes CASSAQGLPGNQPQHF.

V and J are TRBV15 and TRBJ2-3, with 9 positions matching TRBD1. CDR1 and CDR2 from the germline V gene are LNHNV and YYDKDF (reference sequence). V was pared by 3 bases and J by 4 bases, with 8 bases of the junction left unmatched. The CDR3 sequence is 16 residues long. This CDR3 reads CATSRWGQGESDTQYF. In nucleotides, the CDR3 is TGTGCCACCAGCAGGTGGGGACAGGGAGAATCAGATACGCAGTATTTT.

The V call is TRBV11-2, the J call TRBJ2-3; D tentatively reads TRBD1 or TRBD2 (5 bases each). There are 13 residues in the CDR3. The germline gives CDR1 SGHAT, CDR2 FQNNGV. V lost 7 bases and J 2 bases, leaving 10 bases between the germline ends. The CDR3 protein is CASTPGPTDTQYF. In DNA form, the CDR3 reads TGTGCCAGCACCCCGGGGCCCACAGATACGCAGTATTTT.

This clonotype has at least ten counts. The V call is TRBV7-2, the J call TRBJ2-5; D possibly matches TRBD1 or TRBD2 (5 bases each). The CDR3 length is 14 residues. The V gene's germline CDR1 is SGHTA and CDR2 FQGNSA. V dropped 4 bases and J dropped 5 bases, with 14 bases sitting between them. CDR3 loop: CASSSVTGAETQYF. CDR3 DNA sequence: TGTGCCAGCAGCTCGGTGACCGGGGCTGAGACCCAGTACTTC.

This chain joins TRBV20-1 and TRBJ2-3, with 7 bases lining up with TRBD1. Trimming took 4 bases from V and 8 from J; bases not matched to a gene: 24. Germline V gene lookup returns CDR1 DFQATT and CDR2 SNEGSKA (reference sequence). CDR3 length: 18 residues. CDR3 sequence: CSANSNAEDRVGDGTQYF. CDR3 sequence (DNA): TGCAGTGCTAATTCTAACGCAGAAGACAGGGTGGGTGATGGTACGCAGTATTTT.

The chain carries TRBV6-2 or TRBV6-3 and TRBJ2-3, with 7 bases fitting TRBD2. This CDR3 region has 14 residues. The ends lost 8 bases at V and 1 base at J; junction bases unmatched: 6. In germline, CDR1 is MNHEY, CDR2 SVGEGT. As DNA, the CDR3 is TGTGCCAGCCTGAATGGGGGGGGCACAGATACGCAGTATTTT. The encoded protein is CASLNGGGTDTQYF.

This sequence joins TRBV27 and TRBJ2-7; no firm D call. V lost 10 bases, J lost 6 bases, and 10 bases lay in between. The CDR3 spans 10 residues. The V gene's germline CDR1 is MNHEY and CDR2 SMNVEV (reference sequence). CDR3 in DNA: TGTGCCACCAACCCCCTCGAGCAGTACGTC. Translation gives CATNPLEQYV.

The rearrangement joins TRBV4-1 to TRBJ2-6; tentatively, D is TRBD1 or TRBD2 (6 bases each). Germline V gene data show CDR1 as MGHRA and CDR2 as YSYEKL. The ends were cut back, 4 bases at V and 1 base at J, with 17 bases in the middle. The CDR3 is 18 residues long. In DNA, the CDR3 is TGCGCCAGCAGCCCGACGGGGGCCACTCCTTCTGGGGCCAACGTCCTGACTTTC. Its translation: CASSPTGATPSGANVLTF.

V gene TRBV7-3 combines with J gene TRBJ2-4; 9 nucleotides line up with TRBD2. There are 16 residues in the CDR3. The junction had 9 bases not matched to a gene; V was cut back by 5 bases and J by 4 bases. Germline V gene sequence: CDR1 SGHTA, CDR2 FQGTGA. CDR3 DNA: TGTGCCAGCAGCCCTGTAGCGGGGGTACTAAAAAACATTCAGTACTTC. Its protein is CASSPVAGVLKNIQYF.

To note about this clonotype: Its ends do not fully match the called genes, so a read error is possible. This rearrangement joins TRBV27 to TRBJ2-2; perhaps TRBD2 as D (6 bases). Germline V lookup: CDR1 MNHEY, CDR2 SMNVEV (reference sequence). The length of the CDR3 is 13 residues. CDR3 protein: CASTPGVSGGLFF. The CDR3 DNA is TGTGCCAGCACCCCGGGGGTTTCTGGGGGGCTGTTTTTT.

This clonotype showed up just a few times. This rearrangement joins TRBV6-1 to TRBJ1-1, with D perhaps TRBD1 (5 bases). The CDR3 extends over 15 amino acids. Germline CDR1 and CDR2: MNHNS and SASEGT. Between the trimmed V and J ends, which lost 1 base and 3 bases, there was a span of 12 bases. CDR3 in amino acids: CASSEVYRTYTEAFF. The CDR3 DNA reads TGTGCCAGCAGTGAAGTTTACAGGACGTACACTGAAGCTTTCTTT.

V usage is TRBV19 and J usage is TRBJ1-5; 7 nucleotides align to TRBD1. J was trimmed by 7 bases and V by 3 bases; bases with no gene match: 9. Germline V gives CDR1 LNHDA, CDR2 SQIVND (reference sequence). This CDR3 comprises 15 residues. Here the CDR3 DNA reads TGTGCCAGTAGTATTGGGGAGACAGGGAAACAGCCCCAGCATTTT. This translates into CASSIGETGKQPQHF.

This rearrangement joins TRBV27 to TRBJ1-2; D perhaps matches TRBD1 (5 bases). In germline, CDR1 is MNHEY, CDR2 SMNVEV (reference sequence). The CDR3 sequence is 13 residues long. Trimming pared 5 bases from V and 4 bases from J, leaving 11 bases between. CDR3 coding DNA: TGTGCCAGCAGTCCACTCGACAGCTATGGCTACACCTTC. Encoded protein: CASSPLDSYGYTF.

The V call is TRBV7-9, the J call TRBJ1-1, with D unresolved. Trimming pared 6 bases from V and 5 bases from J, leaving 7 bases between. This CDR3 region has 11 residues. The germline gives CDR1 SEHNR, CDR2 FQNEAQ (reference sequence). This CDR3 reads CASRFGTEAFF. Here the CDR3 DNA reads TGTGCCAGCAGGTTCGGAACTGAAGCTTTCTTT.

In this sample, this clonotype turned up a few times. J is TRBJ2-3 and V is TRBV24-1; no reliable D call. The germline CDR1 and CDR2 sequences are KGHDR and SFDVKD. The CDR3 contains 14 residues. Trimming shortened V by 0 bases and J by 1 base, and 4 bases separated the two germline ends. As DNA, the CDR3 is TGTGCCACCAGTGATTTGGTTGGCACAGATACGCAGTATTTT. As protein: CATSDLVGTDTQYF.

The sample holds a few counts of this clonotype. This chain uses TRBV19 with TRBJ1-5; D remains ambiguous. The CDR3 loop spans 12 amino acids. Germline-derived CDR1 and CDR2 are LNHDA and SQIVND (reference sequence). V was pared by 6 bases and J by 7 bases, with 10 bases between. The CDR3 DNA reads TGTGCCAGTAGATACTCGGGCCAGCCCCAGCATTTT. Protein product: CASRYSGQPQHF.

This sequence joins TRBV12-3 or TRBV12-4 and TRBJ2-1, with D perhaps matching TRBD1 (5 bases). The CDR3 runs 17 residues. V lost 2 bases to trimming and J lost 6 bases, with 20 bases between them. In DNA, the CDR3 is TGTGCCAGCAGTTTACAGCATGGAGCAGGGCGTGGCAATGAGCAGTTCTTC. It yields the protein CASSLQHGAGRGNEQFF.